This T cell receptor beta chain comes out of a study of shared clonotypes between healthy human individuals. Findings of the study overall: Some clonotypes were shared by all four sorted-subset donors, while others were not shared. The non-shared ones had lower generation probabilities than the shared ones. The donor pool, a small one, limited the genetic and exposure-history diversity represented.

Remarks on this clone: Antigen: not known.

The ends were cut back, 5 bases at V and 4 bases at J, with 14 bases in the middle. The CDR3 totals 14 residues. Germline V gene data show CDR1 as SGHVS and CDR2 as FQNEAQ. Sequenced by immunoSEQ multiplex PCR; TCRdb stores in-frame clones only, minus some. The table records under 1 million clones, 90% to 98% of them present only once. Terminally differentiated effector memory CD45RA+ cells were left out of the naive CD8 fraction, which was CD45RO-negative and positively selected for CCR7. HIV-negative, healthy adults without recent acute infections or vaccinations were the donors. The sequence derives from a man younger than 45 in good health. The sequenced sample consisted of naive CD8+ T cells sorted from blood. The chain has TRBV7-8 and TRBJ2-5, with D maybe TRBD1 (6 bases). This CDR3 is CASSQTGLLETQYF. The CDR3 DNA sequence: TGTGCCAGCAGCCAAACAGGGTTACTAGAGACCCAGTACTTC.